These T cell receptor beta chains were read from a single sample in a study of T cells in tumors after PD-1 blockade. Profiling relied on immunoSEQ multiplex PCR, and the TCRdb table lists in-frame clones only, not all of them. Found here are about 33,000 clones, more than 70% of them singletons; the top ten hold roughly 39%. Sequenced material: PBMCs, taken before anti-PD-1 treatment. The receptors derive from a human donor with basal cell carcinoma. Each CDR3 is given without its conserved first and last residue.

v_call	cdr3_aa
TRBV5-4	ASSWGGQITGELF
TRBV5-6	ASSSTGYEQY
TRBV5-1	ASSLAGGNDEKLF
TRBV12-3/TRBV12-4	ASSAGTYGYT
TRBV2	ASSELWVRVYEQY
TRBV4-2	ASSQDYEKLF
TRBV24-1	ATSEDISTDTQY
TRBV7-3	ASSLNPGTRDTQY
TRBV6-2/TRBV6-3	ASSLGTSGTQY
TRBV19	ASSIHRSGANVLT
TRBV5-1	ASSPQAPHDGYT
TRBV29-1	SLLSPYNEQF
TRBV28	ASSMRQGLYEQY
TRBV24-1	ATGTSGIIYEQY
TRBV10-3	AINNGQENTEAF
TRBV5-4	ASIQWGEQF
TRBV7-9	ASSIAGGRTGANVLT
TRBV5-4	ASSPGQISYEQY
TRBV11-3	ASSPGTAGANVLT
TRBV28	ASSGFLAGSRAYEQY
TRBV2	ASSEGTDNYGYT
TRBV11-3	ASSFRAATDTQY
TRBV28	ASRTSTTPRVIQY
TRBV7-8	ASSLGGTGANVLT
TRBV7-8	ASSFSTGEAF
TRBV6-5	ASSSPAGPGANVLT
TRBV7-2	ASSRSGNSETQY
TRBV30	AWSRQKNTEAF
TRBV10-3	AISGSTYNEQF
TRBV27	ASSSRTGHYT
TRBV6-1	ASSDRLALTDTQY
TRBV6-5	ASKGPPLNTGELF
TRBV5-4	ASSLDTKQGGGTEAF
TRBV19	ASSIQGTGGRETQY
TRBV28	ASSFLNSGNTIY
TRBV3-1/TRBV3-2	ASSQDLHGYYGYT
TRBV9	ASSWGQTNTGELF
TRBV2	ASSEAMGQGSEKLF
TRBV7-2	ASSPYITGSRGYT
TRBV7-8	ASSPRRGRGADTQY
TRBV18	ASSPVRGGTNNEQF
TRBV7-2	ASSLPGQGKGEQY
TRBV14	ASSLDFGPWPYEQY
TRBV7-3	ASSQLRGTEAF
TRBV24-1	ATSRDSGLNEQF
TRBV6-2/TRBV6-3	ASSGTSHSNGGNQPQH
TRBV28	ASSFTGTTTDTQY
TRBV19	ASSPRQGNYEQY
TRBV6-5	ASSRQGGRNQPQH
TRBV6-6	ASRPGFSNQPQH
TRBV19	ASSIDRGTTAEQY
TRBV29-1	SVLRESSTDTQY
TRBV9	ASSVEGTTYNGQF